This is a list of T cell receptor beta chains from one sample in a study of T cells after yellow fever vaccination. Each CDR3 protein is one row after TCRdb ran MiXCR on the 5' RACE reads. The sample yields a few hundred thousand distinct CDR3 sequences, about 4% seen once. The sequencing used PBMCs, collected 5 days after the yellow fever booster vaccination. All receptors come from a man between 18 and 35 years old who received the YFV17D yellow fever vaccine. Each CDR3 is given with its conserved first and last residue. A D gene is named only where the DNA matches it firmly. Size tells how often a clone was seen (once, few, many) or the class of an expanded clone, and some rows leave it out.

many	TRBV9	11	TRBJ2-1	-	TGTGCCAGCAGCGTAGATAATGAGCAGTTCTTC	CASSVDNEQFF
-	TRBV5-5	14	TRBJ2-4	-	TGTGCCAGCAGAAAACTTAGTGCCAAAAACATTCAGTACTTC	CASRKLSAKNIQYF
many	TRBV5-5	14	TRBJ1-4	-	TGTGCCAGCAGCTTGAATGGGTTTAGTGAAAAACTGTTTTTT	CASSLNGFSEKLFF
many	TRBV4-3	16	TRBJ2-3	-	TGCGCCAGCAGCCTCGGTGCGGGGGCCCAGGTAGATACGCAGTATTTT	CASSLGAGAQVDTQYF
many	TRBV4-1	15	TRBJ1-1	-	TGCGCCAGCAGCCAAGATGGGCGGCCGAACACTGAAGCTTTCTTT	CASSQDGRPNTEAFF
many	TRBV29-1	13	TRBJ1-2	TRBD1	TGCAGCGTTGACGGGACAGGGGGAAACGTCTACACCTTC	CSVDGTGGNVYTF
-	TRBV12-3/TRBV12-4	14	TRBJ1-5	-	TGTGCCAGCAGTGACGGGGTAGCGTGGCAGCCCCAGCATTTT	CASSDGVAWQPQHF
-	TRBV20-1	15	TRBJ2-2	TRBD1	TGCAGTGCTAGTAAGGGCAGGGGGAATACCGGGGAGCTGTTTTTT	CSASKGRGNTGELFF
many	TRBV19	17	TRBJ2-1	-	TGTGCCAGTAGTATACGAGCTTGGGGGAGCTCCTACAATGAGCAGTTCTTC	CASSIRAWGSSYNEQFF
few	TRBV18	17	TRBJ2-5	-	TGTGCCAGCTCACCGATCGGGACACAGAAACTTCAAGAGACCCAGTACTTC	CASSPIGTQKLQETQYF
few	TRBV16	14	TRBJ1-1	-	TGTGCCAGCAGCCAAGGGGATGCGGGCACTGAAGCTTTCTTT	CASSQGDAGTEAFF
-	TRBV20-1	14	TRBJ2-7	TRBD2	TGCAGTGCTAGTAAGGGCGGGGGGGCCTACGAGCAGTACTTC	CSASKGGGAYEQYF
-	TRBV5-1	11	TRBJ2-1	-	TGCGCCAGCAAAGATGGAGAGAGACCGTTCTTC	CASKDGERPFF
-	TRBV7-8	13	TRBJ1-1	-	TGTGCCAGCAGCAGGACAGCGAACACTGAAGCTTTCTTT	CASSRTANTEAFF
-	TRBV6-2/TRBV6-3	14	TRBJ1-2	-	TGTGCCAGCAGTTACCGAGCGGGCATCTATGGCTACACCTTC	CASSYRAGIYGYTF
-	TRBV24-1	14	TRBJ2-6	-	TGTGCCACCCAGGAAAAGGCTGGGGCCAACGTCCTGACTTTC	CATQEKAGANVLTF
-	TRBV12-5	14	TRBJ2-5	TRBD2	TGTGCTAGTGCCTCCCCCGGGGGGGCGGAGACCCAGTACTTC	CASASPGGAETQYF
-	TRBV5-6	14	TRBJ2-2	TRBD2	TGTGCCAGCAGGGAGGGACTAGCGGGCTGGGAGCTGTTTTTT	CASREGLAGWELFF
-	TRBV13	15	TRBJ2-7	-	TGTGCCAGCAGCTTAGAGTCCGGACAAGACTACGAGCAGTACTTC	CASSLESGQDYEQYF
many	TRBV7-2	18	TRBJ2-4	-	TGTGCCAGCAGCCCCCCCTGGTCGTTCCTCTTAGCCAAAAACATTCAGTACTTC	CASSPPWSFLLAKNIQYF
few	TRBV2	14	TRBJ1-2	TRBD1	TGTGCCAGCAGTGAAGCGGGACAGGCCTATCGCTACACCTTC	CASSEAGQAYRYTF
-	TRBV27	16	TRBJ1-5	-	TGTGCCAGCCTCCCGTCGATAGGCGGTATCAATCAGCCCCAGCATTTT	CASLPSIGGINQPQHF
-	TRBV5-1	14	TRBJ1-2	TRBD1	TGCGCCAGCAGCTGGGACAGTCTAAACTATGGCTACACCTTC	CASSWDSLNYGYTF
-	TRBV28	16	TRBJ1-3	-	TGTGCCAGCAGTCCCGCGACAGAAAGCTCTGGAAACACCATATATTTT	CASSPATESSGNTIYF
many	TRBV7-6	13	TRBJ1-2	-	TGTGCCAGCAGCCCGGGGGGGACGTATGGCTACACCTTC	CASSPGGTYGYTF
-	TRBV27	18	TRBJ1-5	-	TGTGCCAGCAGTTCAGGGTGGCGCAGGGGCGCCGGCAATCAGCCCCAGCATTTT	CASSSGWRRGAGNQPQHF
many	TRBV10-3	14	TRBJ2-5	-	TGTGCCATCAGTGTTGAAGACAGCAAAGAGACCCAGTACTTC	CAISVEDSKETQYF
many	TRBV4-3	15	TRBJ1-2	-	TGCGCCAGCAGCCAAGATCAGGGTCCCGTATCAGGCTACACCTTC	CASSQDQGPVSGYTF
-	TRBV18	14	TRBJ1-2	TRBD1	TGTGCCAGCTCACCTCGGACAGGTTATGTTGGCTACACCTTC	CASSPRTGYVGYTF
-	TRBV20-1	13	TRBJ1-1	TRBD1	TGCAGTGCTAGTAGGGACAGGGACACTGAAGCTTTCTTT	CSASRDRDTEAFF
-	TRBV7-2	13	TRBJ2-7	-	TGTGCCAGCAGCCTGGACCGACCCTACGAGCAGTACTTC	CASSLDRPYEQYF
many	TRBV7-8	12	TRBJ2-3	-	TGTGCCAGCAGCTTTCAAACAGATACGCAGTATTTT	CASSFQTDTQYF
many	TRBV6-5	15	TRBJ2-1	TRBD2	TGTGCCAGCAGTTACTCTAGCGGGGTTTACAATGAGCAGTTCTTC	CASSYSSGVYNEQFF
once	TRBV11-3	13	TRBJ2-5	-	TGTGCCAGCAGCTTGAATACATTTGAGACCCAGTACTTC	CASSLNTFETQYF
-	TRBV29-1	15	TRBJ2-3	-	TGCAGCGTTGAAGAGACGGGACTGAACGCAGATACGCAGTATTTT	CSVEETGLNADTQYF
few	TRBV29-1	14	TRBJ2-2	-	TGCAGCGTTGGCACTGGGTCAAAGCGGGGGGAGCTGTTTTTT	CSVGTGSKRGELFF
many	TRBV20-1	12	TRBJ1-1	TRBD1	TGCAGTGCTTGGACAGGGAACACTGAAGCTTTCTTT	CSAWTGNTEAFF
many	TRBV27	13	TRBJ2-3	-	TGTGCCAGCAGTTATATGACGGTTGGTGCGCAGTATTTT	CASSYMTVGAQYF
few	TRBV2	13	TRBJ1-1	-	TGTGCCAGCAACGGGGACACCAACACTGAAGCTTTCTTT	CASNGDTNTEAFF
many	TRBV4-1	16	TRBJ2-2	-	TGCGCCAGCAGCCAATTGGACCTGGTGGCGACCGGGGAGCTGTTTTTT	CASSQLDLVATGELFF
many	TRBV12-3/TRBV12-4	13	TRBJ2-4	-	TGTGCCAGCAGTGCCCCCGGAGGCCGCATTCAGTACTTC	CASSAPGGRIQYF
-	TRBV5-1	13	TRBJ2-7	-	TGCGCCAGCAGACAGAGAGGTGGCTACGAGCAGTACTTC	CASRQRGGYEQYF
few	TRBV5-1	17	TRBJ2-3	-	TGCGCCAGCAGTTCTTTCGAGAATCGGCTCGGTCCAGATACGCAGTATTTT	CASSSFENRLGPDTQYF
few	TRBV4-3	14	TRBJ2-5	TRBD2	TGCGCCAGCAGCCAAGAGGGGGGGTTGAAGACCCAGTACTTC	CASSQEGGLKTQYF
-	TRBV7-3	17	TRBJ2-1	TRBD2	TGTGCCAGCAGCTTATCTGCGGGGGGCGGCCCCTACAATGAGCAGTTCTTC	CASSLSAGGGPYNEQFF